This TCR beta chain was documented in a study of response to subunit inactivated influenza vaccine. The CDR3 extends over 14 amino acids. V dropped 4 bases and J dropped 1; count of bases not matched to a gene: 0. Germline values: CDR1 LGHNA, CDR2 YSLEER. MiXCR was run by TCRdb on the RT-PCR reads, yielding one entry per CDR3 protein. This sample has approximately 490,000 distinct CDR3 sequences, with around 7.7% found just once. This clonotype was counted ten times or more. This material consisted of PBMCs from blood, taken 23 months after vaccination. The chain has TRBV4-3 and TRBJ2-5; 10 nucleotides agree with TRBD1. This clonotype was obtained from a man aged 50-75 years who received an inactivated influenza vaccine. The CDR3 region has the DNA TGCGCCAGCAGCCGGACAGGGGGCCAAGAGACCCAGTACTTC. Its translation is CASSRTGGQETQYF.